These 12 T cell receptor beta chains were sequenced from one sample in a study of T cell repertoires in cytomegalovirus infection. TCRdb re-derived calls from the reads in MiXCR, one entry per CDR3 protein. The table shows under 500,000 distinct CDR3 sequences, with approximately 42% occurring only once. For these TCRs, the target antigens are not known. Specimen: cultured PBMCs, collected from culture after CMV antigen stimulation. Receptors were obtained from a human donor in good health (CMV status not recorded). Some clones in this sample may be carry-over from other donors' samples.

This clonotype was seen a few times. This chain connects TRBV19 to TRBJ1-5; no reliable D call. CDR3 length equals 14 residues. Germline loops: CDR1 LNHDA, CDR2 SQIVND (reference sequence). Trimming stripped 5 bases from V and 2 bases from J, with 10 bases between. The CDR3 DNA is TGTGCCAGTAGTCGAGGGTCCGGCAATCAGCCCCAGCATTTT. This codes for CASSRGSGNQPQHF.

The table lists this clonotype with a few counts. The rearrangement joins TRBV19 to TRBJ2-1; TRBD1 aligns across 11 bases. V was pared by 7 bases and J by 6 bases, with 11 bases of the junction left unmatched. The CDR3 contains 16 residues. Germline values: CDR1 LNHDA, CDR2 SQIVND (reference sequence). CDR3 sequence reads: CASIGAGTGGFNEQFF. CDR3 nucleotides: TGTGCCAGTATCGGAGCCGGGACAGGGGGTTTCAATGAGCAGTTCTTC.

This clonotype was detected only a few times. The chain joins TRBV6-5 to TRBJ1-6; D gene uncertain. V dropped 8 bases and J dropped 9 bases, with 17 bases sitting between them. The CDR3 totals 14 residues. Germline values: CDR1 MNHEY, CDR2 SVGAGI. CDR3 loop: CASLDAMGSSPLHF. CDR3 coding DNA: TGTGCCAGCTTAGACGCGATGGGGTCTTCACCCCTCCACTTT.

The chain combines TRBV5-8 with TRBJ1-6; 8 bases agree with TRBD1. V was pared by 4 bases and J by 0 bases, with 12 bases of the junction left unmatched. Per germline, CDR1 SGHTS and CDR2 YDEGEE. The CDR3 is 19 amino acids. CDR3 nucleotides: TGTGCCAGCAGCCCCTGGGCAGGGGGCGAAAGCTCCTATAATTCACCCCTCCACTTT. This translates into CASSPWAGGESSYNSPLHF.

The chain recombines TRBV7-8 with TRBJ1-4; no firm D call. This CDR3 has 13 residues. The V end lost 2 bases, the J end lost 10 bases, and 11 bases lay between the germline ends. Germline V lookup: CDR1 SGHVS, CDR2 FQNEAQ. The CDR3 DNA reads TGTGCCAGCAGCTTAAATGTTGGAGGAAAACTGTTTTTT. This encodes CASSLNVGGKLFF.

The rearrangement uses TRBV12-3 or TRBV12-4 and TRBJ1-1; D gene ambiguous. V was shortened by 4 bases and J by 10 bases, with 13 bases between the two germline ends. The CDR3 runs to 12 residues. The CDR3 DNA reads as TGTGCCAGCAGTTACGACCGCCTTGGAGCTTTCTTT. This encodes CASSYDRLGAFF.

CDR3 sequence reads: CASSLAPGLWDSPLHF. CDR3 nucleotides: TGCGCCAGCAGCTTGGCCCCGGGACTGTGGGATTCACCCCTCCACTTT. The gene calls are TRBV5-1 and TRBJ1-6; weak D call: TRBD1 (5 bases). V shed 0 bases and J shed 8 bases, with 15 bases lying between them. The CDR3 extends over 16 amino acids. Germline loops: CDR1 SGHRS, CDR2 YFSETQ.

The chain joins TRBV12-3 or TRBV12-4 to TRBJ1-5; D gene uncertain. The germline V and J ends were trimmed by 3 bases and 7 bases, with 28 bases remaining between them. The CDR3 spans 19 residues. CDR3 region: CASSFSPTQPPGRWQPQHF. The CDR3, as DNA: TGTGCCAGCAGTTTCAGCCCAACTCAACCTCCAGGTCGGTGGCAGCCCCAGCATTTT.

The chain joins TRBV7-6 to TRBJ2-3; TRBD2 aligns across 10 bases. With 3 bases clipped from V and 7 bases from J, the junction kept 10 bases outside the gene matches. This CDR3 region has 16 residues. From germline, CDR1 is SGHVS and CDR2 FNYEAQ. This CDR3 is CASSFGDSGGAHTQYF. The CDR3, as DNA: TGTGCCAGCAGCTTTGGGGACAGCGGGGGGGCACATACGCAGTATTTT.

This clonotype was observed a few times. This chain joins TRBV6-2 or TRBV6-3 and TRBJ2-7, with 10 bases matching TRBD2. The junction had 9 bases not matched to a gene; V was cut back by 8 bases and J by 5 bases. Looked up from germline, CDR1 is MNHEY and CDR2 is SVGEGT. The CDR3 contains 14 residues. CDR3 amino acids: CASRTSGTQDEQYF. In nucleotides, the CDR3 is TGTGCCAGCCGGACTAGCGGAACGCAGGACGAGCAGTACTTC.

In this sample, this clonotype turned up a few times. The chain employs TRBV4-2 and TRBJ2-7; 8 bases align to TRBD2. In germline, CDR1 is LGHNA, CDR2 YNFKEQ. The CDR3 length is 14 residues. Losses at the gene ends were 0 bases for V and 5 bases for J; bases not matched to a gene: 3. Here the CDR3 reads CASSQDSAGDEQYF. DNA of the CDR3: TGTGCCAGCAGCCAAGATTCAGCGGGGGACGAGCAGTACTTC.

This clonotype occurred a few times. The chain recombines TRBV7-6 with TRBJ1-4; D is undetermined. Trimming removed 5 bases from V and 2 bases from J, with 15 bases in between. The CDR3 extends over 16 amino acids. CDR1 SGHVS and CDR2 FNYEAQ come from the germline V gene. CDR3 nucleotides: TGTGCCAGCAGCCATCACGGGCAACAGACTAATGAAAAACTGTTTTTT. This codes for CASSHHGQQTNEKLFF.